What follows describes a single TCR beta chain. The sample comes from a study of blood T cell repertoires in COVID-19. Assay used: immunoSEQ multiplex PCR; TCRdb lists only in-frame clones, some missing. The sample holds 200,000 to 250,000 clones; around 85% are singletons and the top ten take around 4%. The CDR3 sequence is 16 residues long. V lost 6 bases and J lost 3, with 20 bases in between. Germline values: CDR1 MNHEY, CDR2 SMNVEV (reference sequence). Sequencing input: PBMCs or T cells enriched from blood (not recorded which). This clonotype originated in a woman aged 40 to 49 with acute COVID-19. The V call is TRBV27, the J call TRBJ2-5; weak D call: TRBD1 (6 bases). The CDR3, as DNA: TGTGCCAGCAGCCCGAGGGGGTCGAGGTCGGAAGAGACCCAGTACTTC. This translates into CASSPRGSRSEETQYF.